The clone carrying this T cell receptor (beta chain) has ten or more counts. Antigen unknown. The sample is drawn from a study of T cell repertoires in cytomegalovirus infection. General study points: CMV-specific TCR beta clonotypes restricted by HLA-C dominated the ex vivo response.

Germline CDR1 and CDR2: SGHTA and FQGNSA. The length of the CDR3 is 19 residues. The ends were cut back, 1 base at V and 4 bases at J, with 24 bases in the middle. TCRdb reprocessed the reads with MiXCR, giving one entry per CDR3 protein. The table records a few hundred thousand distinct CDR3 sequences, roughly 42% of them present only once. This sequence joins TRBV7-2 and TRBJ2-3, with a tentative D call TRBD2 (7 bases). The sample was cultured PBMCs, taken from culture after CMV antigen stimulation. The source is a human donor in good health (CMV status not recorded). Some clones in this sample may be carry-over from other donors' samples. CDR3 amino acids: CASSLGLGGGYNVADTQYF. CDR3 DNA sequence: TGTGCCAGCAGCTTAGGATTAGGCGGGGGCTACAATGTAGCAGATACGCAGTATTTT.